Below, one TCR beta chain is given with its context. Its antigen remains unidentified. Following autologous stem cell transplantation, relapse occurred in every patient, and exposure to brentuximab vedotin varied. Trimming stripped 4 bases from V and 9 bases from J, with 23 bases between. Germline CDR1 SGHDT, CDR2 YYEEEE. There are 17 residues in the CDR3. This entry comes from a study of PD-1 blockade in classical Hodgkin lymphoma. Study-wide results and limits: Newly diagnosed patients were reported to start with lower TCR diversity than healthy donors. Why the repertoires differ is still unclear, perhaps disease activity or prior therapy.

Assay used: immunoSEQ multiplex PCR; TCRdb lists only in-frame clones, some missing. The table shows 20,000 to 25,000 clones, with roughly 77% occurring only once. The clonotype comes from a human donor with classical Hodgkin lymphoma. The chain has TRBV5-6 and TRBJ2-6; perhaps TRBD2 as D (9 bases). Sample: peripheral blood mononuclear cells (PBMCs), taken before the second cycle of nivolumab. Here the CDR3 reads CASSPRGGQDRGNVLTF. The CDR3 coding sequence is TGTGCCAGCAGCCCGCGGGGGGGACAGGATAGGGGCAACGTCCTGACTTTC. Variable domain in full (rest from reference TRBV5-6 and TRBJ2-6): DAGVTQSPTHLIKTRGQQVTLRCSPKSGHDTVSWYQQALGQGPQFIFQYYEEEERQRGNFPDRFSGHQFPNYSSELNVNALLLGDSALYLCASSPRGGQDRGNVLTFGAGSRLTVL.